These T cell receptor beta chains were read from a single sample in a study of shared clonotypes between healthy human individuals. Using immunoSEQ multiplex PCR, the repertoire was profiled, and TCRdb retains in-frame clones only, with some absent. This sample has around 700,000 clones, with about 78% found just once. Sequences were obtained from memory CD4+ T cells sorted from blood. All receptors derive from a woman between 25 and 40 years old in good health. CDR3s include the opening cysteine and the closing phenylalanine or tryptophan. Fields, in order: J gene, D gene, clone size, V gene, CDR3 DNA, CDR3 protein. D genes are given only for firm matches. Clone size is not always given. Where it is, it says once, few, many or a class for expanded clones.

>TRBJ2-6|NA|NA|TRBV9
TGTGCCAGCAGCGTAGCTGGAACACCCCACTCTGGGGCCAACGTCCTGACTTTC
CASSVAGTPHSGANVLTF
>TRBJ1-1|NA|NA|TRBV4-2
TGTGCCAGCAGCCAAGAGTGGGGCGGTGACACTGAAGCTTTCTTT
CASSQEWGGDTEAFF
>TRBJ1-1|NA|NA|TRBV30
TGTGCCTGGAGTGCTCCGAATAGATTTAACACTGAAGCTTTCTTT
CAWSAPNRFNTEAFF
>TRBJ1-6|TRBD1|many|TRBV5-4
TGTGCCAGCAGCTCAGACAGGGTGAATTCACCCCTCCACTTT
CASSSDRVNSPLHF
>TRBJ2-5|NA|few|TRBV5-6
TGTGCCAGCAGCTTGGCTAGCGCAGAGACCCAGTACTTC
CASSLASAETQYF
>TRBJ2-1|NA|NA|TRBV7-9
TGTGCCAGCAGCTTAGTGTCAGGAGGTATAGATGAGCAGTTCTTC
CASSLVSGGIDEQFF
>TRBJ1-5|NA|NA|TRBV19
TGTGCCAGTAGCAAGACCACAGGGTCGGGCAATCAGCCCCAGCATTTT
CASSKTTGSGNQPQHF
>TRBJ2-1|TRBD2|once|TRBV4-1
TGCGCCAGCAGCCGAAGGACTAGCGGGAGCCTAAGAGGCTACAATGAGCAGTTCTTC
CASSRRTSGSLRGYNEQFF
>TRBJ2-2|NA|NA|TRBV5-8
TGTGCCAGCAGCCCGATCGGGACCTCACCGAACACCGGGGAGCTGTTTTTT
CASSPIGTSPNTGELFF
>TRBJ2-7|TRBD2|NA|TRBV28
TGTGCCAGCGGACTAGCGGGGATCGACGAGCAGTACTTC
CASGLAGIDEQYF
>TRBJ2-1|TRBD2|NA|TRBV28
TGTGCCAGCAGTCCAGGGACTAGCGGGAGACATGAGCAGTTCTTC
CASSPGTSGRHEQFF
>TRBJ2-3|NA|NA|TRBV7-2
TGTGCCAGCAGCGCCGGACGGAGCACAGATACGCAGTATTTT
CASSAGRSTDTQYF
>TRBJ2-2|TRBD1|NA|TRBV27
TGTGCCAGCAGAATTAGGGACAGGGACACCGGGGAGCTGTTTTTT
CASRIRDRDTGELFF
>TRBJ2-1|NA|NA|TRBV5-1
TGCGCCAGCAGCCTCCCCGAGAGGGGCAACTACAATGAGCAGTTCTTC
CASSLPERGNYNEQFF
>TRBJ2-7|TRBD1|NA|TRBV9
TGTGCCAGCAGCGTAGGTCAGGGGGTTGGCTACGAGCAGTACTTC
CASSVGQGVGYEQYF
>TRBJ2-2|TRBD1|NA|TRBV28
TGTGCCAGCAGCTACCCGACAGGGGCCAAGAACACCGGGGAGCTGTTTTTT
CASSYPTGAKNTGELFF
>TRBJ2-1|NA|NA|TRBV9
TGTGCCAGCAGCGTGCAAGCGCGATCCGTGGGGGATGAGCAGTTCTTC
CASSVQARSVGDEQFF
>TRBJ2-5|TRBD1|NA|TRBV5-6
TGTGCCAGCACCGATACAGGGGGGCGAGAGACCCAGTACTTC
CASTDTGGRETQYF
>TRBJ1-1|NA|NA|TRBV19
TGTGCCAGTGGGGCGAACACTGAAGCTTTCTTT
CASGANTEAFF
>TRBJ2-5|NA|NA|TRBV5-4
TGTGCCAGCAGCACCCGGGACACCAACCCGCAAGAGACCCAGTACTTC
CASSTRDTNPQETQYF
>TRBJ1-1|TRBD1|NA|TRBV7-2
TGTGCCAGCAGTTCATACAGCGCACAGGGGGCTTGGGGCACTGAAGCTTTCTTT
CASSSYSAQGAWGTEAFF
>TRBJ1-1|NA|NA|TRBV19
TGTGCCAGTAGTATCGAGAACACTGAAGCTTTCTTT
CASSIENTEAFF
>TRBJ2-3|NA|NA|TRBV7-9
TGTGCCAGCAGCTCCGCTACTGATACGCAGTATTTT
CASSSATDTQYF
>TRBJ2-7|NA|NA|TRBV6-4
TGTGCCAGGAGGGGGGAGCAGTCCTACGAGCAGTACTTC
CARRGEQSYEQYF